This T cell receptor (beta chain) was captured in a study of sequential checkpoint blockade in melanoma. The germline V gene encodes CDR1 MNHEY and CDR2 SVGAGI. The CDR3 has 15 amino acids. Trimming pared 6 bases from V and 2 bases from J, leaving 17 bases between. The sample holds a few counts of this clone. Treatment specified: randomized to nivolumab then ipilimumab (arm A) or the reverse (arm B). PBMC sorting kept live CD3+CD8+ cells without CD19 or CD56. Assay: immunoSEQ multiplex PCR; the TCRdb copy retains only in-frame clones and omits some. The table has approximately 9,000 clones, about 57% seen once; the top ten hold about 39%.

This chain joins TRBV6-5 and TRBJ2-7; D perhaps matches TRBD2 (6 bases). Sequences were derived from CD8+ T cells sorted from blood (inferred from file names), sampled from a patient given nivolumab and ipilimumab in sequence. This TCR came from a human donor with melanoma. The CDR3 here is CASRLGAGQPYEQYF. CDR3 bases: TGTGCCAGCAGATTGGGTGCGGGGCAGCCCTACGAGCAGTACTTC.